This TCR beta chain was identified in a study of cytomegalovirus exposure and HLA in healthy donors. Study details: Unique TCR beta sequences numbering some 110 million came from around 180 million T cells in an earlier analysis.

The PCR employed 60 Vbeta primers together with 13 Jbeta primers. Data came from immunoSEQ multiplex PCR; TCRdb stores just in-frame clones and leaves some out. The repertoire holds under 250,000 clones, with around 80% as singletons. Unmatched junction bases numbered 4, after V lost 0 bases and J lost 3 bases. The germline CDR1 and CDR2 sequences are SGHRS and YFSETQ. The CDR3 sequence is 15 residues long. Whole-study findings and limits: No immune exposure information besides CMV serostatus was available.

Regarding this clone: Its antigen is unknown.

The chain couples TRBV5-1 to TRBJ2-7; 9 nucleotides agree with TRBD1. The sample was PBMCs. This sequence was found in a man younger than 40 in good health and CMV-seronegative. CDR3 DNA sequence: TGCGCCAGCAGCTTGGGCTCGGGACAGGGCTACGAGCAGTACTTC. It yields the protein CASSLGSGQGYEQYF.